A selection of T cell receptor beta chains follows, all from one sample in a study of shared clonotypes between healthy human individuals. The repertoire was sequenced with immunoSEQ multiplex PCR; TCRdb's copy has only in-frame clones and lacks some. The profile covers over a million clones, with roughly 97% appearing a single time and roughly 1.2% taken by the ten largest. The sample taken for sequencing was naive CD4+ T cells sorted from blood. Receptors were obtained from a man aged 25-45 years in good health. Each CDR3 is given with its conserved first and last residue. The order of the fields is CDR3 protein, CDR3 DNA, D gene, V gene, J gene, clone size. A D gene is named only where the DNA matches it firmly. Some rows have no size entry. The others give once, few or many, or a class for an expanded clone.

CASSLAGVANEQYF,TGTGCCAGCAGCTTAGCGGGAGTAGCGAACGAGCAGTACTTC,TRBD2,TRBV7-3,TRBJ2-7,few
CASSLGRVSNEQFF,TGTGCCAGCAGTTTAGGCAGGGTCTCAAATGAGCAGTTCTTC,.,TRBV28,TRBJ2-1,.
CASSLTGTGELFF,TGTGCCAGCAGTTTAACAGGCACCGGGGAGCTGTTTTTT,.,TRBV25-1,TRBJ2-2,.
CASSELGFVEGGDNEQFF,TGCGCCAGCAGTGAACTTGGCTTCGTGGAAGGAGGGGACAATGAGCAGTTCTTC,.,TRBV10-1,TRBJ2-1,.
CSARRTEGYTF,TGCAGTGCAAGAAGGACAGAGGGCTACACCTTC,.,TRBV20-1,TRBJ1-2,.
CASRPGQRNYGYTF,TGTGCCAGTAGGCCGGGACAAAGGAACTATGGCTACACCTTC,.,TRBV19,TRBJ1-2,.
CASSSRAGGPGEFF,TGCGCCAGCAGCTCCCGGGCGGGAGGGCCGGGGGAGTTCTTC,TRBD2,TRBV5-1,TRBJ2-1,.
CASSLGGGTDTQYF,TGTGCCAGCAGCTTAGGGGGAGGGACAGATACGCAGTATTTT,TRBD2,TRBV11-1,TRBJ2-3,.
CSVSGPGGTF,TGCAGCGTGTCAGGCCCAGGTGGCACCTTC,.,TRBV29-1,TRBJ1-2,.
CASSLGTWSESSGNTIYF,TGCGCCAGCAGCTTAGGCACTTGGTCGGAAAGCTCTGGAAACACCATATATTTT,.,TRBV5-1,TRBJ1-3,.
CASSPDRNHEAFF,TGTGCCAGCTCACCGGACAGGAACCATGAAGCTTTCTTT,TRBD1,TRBV18,TRBJ1-1,.
CASSLREGSYYEQYF,TGTGCCAGCAGCCTAAGAGAGGGCAGCTACTACGAGCAGTACTTC,.,TRBV7-9,TRBJ2-7,.
CASSLRYPPGEQFF,TGCGCCAGCAGCTTGCGCTATCCCCCGGGGGAGCAGTTCTTC,.,TRBV5-1,TRBJ2-1,.
CASSDLARTSGRALADTQYF,TGTGCCAGCAGTGATCTGGCCAGGACTAGCGGGAGGGCCTTGGCAGATACGCAGTATTTT,TRBD2,TRBV6-1,TRBJ2-3,.
CSVRDRGRETQYF,TGCAGCGTCCGGGACAGGGGGCGGGAGACCCAGTACTTC,TRBD1,TRBV29-1,TRBJ2-5,.
CASRDRVGQPQHF,TGTGCCAGCCGTGACAGGGTCGGTCAGCCCCAGCATTTT,TRBD1,TRBV19,TRBJ1-5,.
CAGAQSADTQYF,TGTGCGGGAGCCCAGAGTGCAGATACGCAGTATTTT,.,TRBV7-9,TRBJ2-3,.